This T cell receptor (beta chain) is drawn from a study of CD8+ T cells in alopecia areata. Treatment specified: oral pan-JAK inhibitor, 5-10 mg twice daily. This clone came up a few times. Extracted RNA was reverse transcribed into cDNA, the sequencing template. Some clones are missing from TCRdb's copy, which holds only in-frame ones; the method was immunoSEQ multiplex PCR. The profile shows some 200,000 clones, approximately 47% of them singletons. This sample comprised CD4+ T cells sorted from blood, obtained between weeks 36 and 40, from a patient treated with tofacitinib. The sequence was collected from a human donor with alopecia areata.

The CDR3 spells CASSWQGGETQYF. For the CDR3, the DNA is TGCGCCAGCAGCTGGCAGGGAGGGGAGACCCAGTACTTC. The J gene is TRBJ2-5, the V gene TRBV5-1; 7 bases agree with TRBD2. V shed 3 bases, J shed 5 bases, and the junction held 4 bases outside the gene matches. Germline values: CDR1 SGHRS, CDR2 YFSETQ. The CDR3 sequence is 13 residues long.